The rows below give T cell receptor beta chains drawn from one sample of a study of T cell responses to AZD1222 COVID-19 vaccine. The protocol was immunoSEQ multiplex PCR, while the TCRdb copy is restricted to in-frame clones and leaves out a portion. The sample has around 100,000 clones, around 94% seen once; the top ten hold approximately 2.2%. This material consisted of peripheral blood, taken on day 0 of AZD1222 vaccination. The receptors shown here come from an adult in good health. CDR3s include the opening cysteine and the closing phenylalanine or tryptophan. Fields, in order: V gene, clone size, J gene, D gene, CDR3 protein, CDR3 DNA. A D gene is named only where the DNA matches it firmly. Some rows have no size entry. The others give once, few or many, or a class for an expanded clone.

V: TRBV2
size: .
J: TRBJ1-1
D: .
CDR3: CASSWQPNTEAFF
DNA: TGTGCCAGCTCTTGGCAGCCGAACACTGAAGCTTTCTTT

V: TRBV4-1
size: .
J: TRBJ1-1
D: .
CDR3: CASSEIPRSRFTEAFF
DNA: TGCGCCAGCAGCGAAATACCAAGGTCCCGATTCACTGAAGCTTTCTTT

V: TRBV15
size: .
J: TRBJ2-1
D: .
CDR3: CATRPSVPNEQFF
DNA: TGTGCCACCCGGCCCAGCGTACCCAATGAGCAGTTCTTC

V: TRBV9
size: .
J: TRBJ2-6
D: .
CDR3: CASSFIISPFSGANVLTF
DNA: TGTGCCAGCAGCTTTATCATCAGCCCTTTTTCTGGGGCCAACGTCCTGACTTTC

V: TRBV3-1/TRBV3-2
size: .
J: TRBJ1-3
D: .
CDR3: CASSQGGGRNTIYF
DNA: TGTGCCAGCAGCCAAGGAGGAGGGCGAAACACCATATATTTT

V: TRBV6-6
size: .
J: TRBJ1-5
D: .
CDR3: CASSRDSEYSNQPQHF
DNA: TGTGCCAGCAGCCGAGACAGTGAATATAGCAATCAGCCCCAGCATTTT

V: TRBV12-5
size: .
J: TRBJ1-2
D: .
CDR3: CASGHEGHRFNYGYTF
DNA: TGTGCTAGTGGTCATGAGGGACACAGATTTAACTATGGCTACACCTTC

V: TRBV28
size: .
J: TRBJ1-2
D: .
CDR3: CASTRGANYGYTF
DNA: TGTGCCAGCACGCGGGGAGCTAACTATGGCTACACCTTC

V: TRBV9
size: .
J: TRBJ1-5
D: TRBD1
CDR3: CASSATGTGPAQHF
DNA: TGTGCCAGCAGCGCCACCGGGACAGGGCCAGCCCAGCATTTT

V: TRBV4-2
size: .
J: TRBJ1-1
D: .
CDR3: CASSQLTRQPTTEAFF
DNA: TGTGCCAGCAGCCAACTTACCCGACAGCCTACCACTGAAGCTTTCTTT

V: TRBV6-1
size: .
J: TRBJ1-5
D: .
CDR3: CASSEQGGLGNQPQHF
DNA: TGTGCCAGCAGTGAACAGGGAGGTTTGGGCAATCAGCCCCAGCATTTT

V: TRBV7-6
size: once
J: TRBJ2-1
D: .
CDR3: CASSPGHSSYNEQFF
DNA: TGTGCCAGCAGCCCTGGACATAGCTCCTACAATGAGCAGTTCTTC

V: TRBV5-1
size: .
J: TRBJ1-2
D: .
CDR3: CASSFRGRGYTF
DNA: TGCGCCAGCAGCTTCCGGGGTCGTGGCTACACCTTC

V: TRBV19
size: .
J: TRBJ2-1
D: TRBD1
CDR3: CASSFLPGQGNHEQFF
DNA: TGTGCCAGTAGTTTTCTTCCGGGACAGGGTAATCATGAGCAGTTCTTC

V: TRBV2
size: .
J: TRBJ1-6
D: .
CDR3: CASWSSYGSPLHF
DNA: TGTGCCAGTTGGTCCAGTTATGGCTCACCCCTCCACTTT

V: TRBV19
size: .
J: TRBJ1-6
D: .
CDR3: CASSISTAGPFEAPLHF
DNA: TGTGCCAGTAGTATTTCTACCGCTGGACCTTTTGAGGCACCCCTCCACTTT

V: TRBV11-2
size: .
J: TRBJ2-3
D: .
CDR3: CASSLRTGSSTDTQYF
DNA: TGTGCCAGCAGCTTAAGGACGGGATCTAGCACAGATACGCAGTATTTT

V: TRBV5-1
size: .
J: TRBJ2-5
D: .
CDR3: CASSFKGPQETQYF
DNA: TGCGCCAGCAGCTTCAAGGGCCCCCAAGAGACCCAGTACTTC

V: TRBV18
size: .
J: TRBJ2-7
D: TRBD2
CDR3: CASSLTSGTRRYEQYF
DNA: TGTGCCAGCTCACTAACGTCCGGGACTAGGCGGTACGAGCAGTACTTC

V: TRBV5-5
size: .
J: TRBJ1-3
D: .
CDR3: CASSLGGRTSGNTIYF
DNA: TGTGCCAGCAGCTTGGGTGGACGGACCTCTGGAAACACCATATATTTT

V: TRBV5-1
size: .
J: TRBJ2-2
D: .
CDR3: CASSKRENTGELFF
DNA: TGCGCCAGCAGCAAGAGGGAGAACACCGGGGAGCTGTTTTTT

V: TRBV28
size: .
J: TRBJ1-5
D: .
CDR3: CASSLPVLGRAQPQHF
DNA: TGTGCCAGCAGTTTACCTGTTTTAGGGAGGGCTCAGCCCCAGCATTTT

V: TRBV5-1
size: .
J: TRBJ2-4
D: TRBD1
CDR3: CASSKTGGNIQYF
DNA: TGCGCCAGCAGCAAGACAGGGGGAAACATTCAGTACTTC

V: TRBV14
size: .
J: TRBJ1-1
D: .
CDR3: CASSQEYRATEAFF
DNA: TGTGCCAGCAGCCAAGAGTACAGGGCCACTGAAGCTTTCTTT

V: TRBV12-3/TRBV12-4
size: .
J: TRBJ1-1
D: .
CDR3: CASSLAPEAFF
DNA: TGTGCCAGCAGTTTGGCCCCTGAAGCTTTCTTT

V: TRBV11-2
size: once
J: TRBJ2-7
D: TRBD2
CDR3: CASSLAPSGNYEQYF
DNA: TGTGCCAGCAGCTTAGCTCCTAGCGGGAACTACGAGCAGTACTTC

V: TRBV9
size: .
J: TRBJ2-1
D: TRBD2
CDR3: CASSVAASGPSGEQFF
DNA: TGTGCCAGCAGCGTAGCCGCTAGCGGACCCTCCGGGGAGCAGTTCTTC

V: TRBV7-2
size: .
J: TRBJ1-1
D: TRBD1
CDR3: CASSLVPGGVNTEAFF
DNA: TGTGCCAGCAGCTTAGTCCCAGGGGGAGTGAACACTGAAGCTTTCTTT

V: TRBV11-2
size: .
J: TRBJ2-6
D: .
CDR3: CASSPLRGGREGANVLTF
DNA: TGTGCCAGCAGCCCCCTTAGGGGGGGTCGTGAGGGGGCCAACGTCCTGACTTTC

V: TRBV2
size: .
J: TRBJ1-1
D: .
CDR3: CASIPGRSMNTEAFF
DNA: TGTGCCAGCATCCCTGGTCGGTCCATGAACACTGAAGCTTTCTTT

V: TRBV29-1
size: .
J: TRBJ1-5
D: TRBD1
CDR3: CSVLTGLQGQPQHF
DNA: TGCAGCGTTTTGACAGGGCTTCAGGGGCAGCCCCAGCATTTT

V: TRBV11-2
size: .
J: TRBJ1-6
D: TRBD1
CDR3: CASSAPLGTGNSPLHF
DNA: TGTGCCAGCAGCGCTCCCTTAGGGACAGGGAATTCACCCCTCCACTTT

V: TRBV11-1
size: .
J: TRBJ2-2
D: .
CDR3: CASSFRSNTGELFF
DNA: TGTGCCAGCAGCTTCCGATCGAACACCGGGGAGCTGTTTTTT

V: TRBV28
size: .
J: TRBJ1-2
D: .
CDR3: CASITGTWGGYTF
DNA: TGTGCCAGCATTACAGGAACCTGGGGTGGCTACACCTTC

V: TRBV4-3
size: .
J: TRBJ1-2
D: .
CDR3: CASSQEGVRGYTF
DNA: TGCGCCAGCAGCCAAGAGGGCGTCAGGGGCTACACCTTC

V: TRBV9
size: .
J: TRBJ1-2
D: .
CDR3: CASSALTGDYGYTF
DNA: TGTGCCAGCAGCGCGCTGACAGGCGACTATGGCTACACCTTC

V: TRBV28
size: .
J: TRBJ2-7
D: TRBD2
CDR3: CASSLRREARLAGAPYEQYF
DNA: TGTGCCAGCAGTTTACGCCGGGAGGCTCGGCTAGCGGGAGCCCCCTACGAGCAGTACTTC

V: TRBV20-1
size: once
J: TRBJ1-2
D: .
CDR3: CSARGSGYTF
DNA: TGCAGTGCTAGGGGGAGTGGCTACACCTTC

V: TRBV2
size: .
J: TRBJ2-5
D: .
CDR3: CATSVGSNKETQYF
DNA: TGTGCCACCTCGGTCGGCAGCAACAAAGAGACCCAGTACTTC

V: TRBV12-3/TRBV12-4
size: .
J: TRBJ2-1
D: TRBD1
CDR3: CASSLTGGDEQFF
DNA: TGTGCCAGCAGTTTGACAGGGGGGGATGAGCAGTTCTTC

V: TRBV6-5
size: .
J: TRBJ1-6
D: .
CDR3: CASSSPGAFINSPLHF
DNA: TGTGCCAGCAGTTCCCCAGGGGCCTTCATTAATTCACCCCTCCACTTT

V: TRBV7-3
size: .
J: TRBJ2-3
D: .
CDR3: CASSLTFPAGPDTQYF
DNA: TGTGCCAGCAGCTTAACCTTTCCGGCGGGCCCAGATACGCAGTATTTT

V: TRBV2
size: .
J: TRBJ1-3
D: .
CDR3: CASSEGPFHRISGNTIYF
DNA: TGTGCCAGCAGTGAGGGACCGTTCCATCGGATCTCTGGAAACACCATATATTTT

V: TRBV28
size: .
J: TRBJ1-4
D: .
CDR3: CASSLSVVGRFREKLFF
DNA: TGTGCCAGCAGTTTATCTGTGGTTGGGAGATTTAGGGAAAAACTGTTTTTT

V: TRBV7-9
size: .
J: TRBJ1-2
D: TRBD1
CDR3: CASSDGGQGFYGYTF
DNA: TGTGCCAGCAGCGACGGGGGACAGGGGTTCTATGGCTACACCTTC

V: TRBV7-8
size: .
J: TRBJ2-1
D: TRBD2
CDR3: CASSSQRGYNEQFF
DNA: TGTGCCAGCAGCTCCCAGCGGGGGTACAATGAGCAGTTCTTC

V: TRBV19
size: .
J: TRBJ2-2
D: .
CDR3: CASSIPRTDTGELFF
DNA: TGTGCCAGTAGTATACCCAGGACCGACACCGGGGAGCTGTTTTTT

V: TRBV19
size: .
J: TRBJ1-1
D: TRBD1
CDR3: CASSFRGKPFEAFF
DNA: TGTGCCAGTAGTTTCAGGGGGAAACCCTTTGAAGCTTTCTTT

V: TRBV5-1
size: .
J: TRBJ2-7
D: .
CDR3: CASSVDGQNYEQYF
DNA: TGCGCCAGCAGCGTGGACGGACAGAACTACGAGCAGTACTTC

V: TRBV19
size: .
J: TRBJ2-6
D: TRBD1
CDR3: CASSIGTGPGANVLTF
DNA: TGTGCCAGTAGTATTGGGACAGGTCCTGGGGCCAACGTCCTGACTTTC

V: TRBV6-5
size: .
J: TRBJ1-4
D: TRBD1
CDR3: CAARPGQNYEKLFF
DNA: TGTGCCGCCCGACCGGGACAGAACTATGAAAAACTGTTTTTT

V: TRBV25-1
size: .
J: TRBJ2-7
D: .
CDR3: CASIAGYEQYF
DNA: TGTGCCAGCATCGCAGGCTACGAGCAGTACTTC

V: TRBV4-1
size: .
J: TRBJ2-7
D: .
CDR3: CASSPGTNYEQYF
DNA: TGCGCCAGCAGCCCTGGGACAAACTACGAGCAGTACTTC

V: TRBV2
size: .
J: TRBJ1-6
D: .
CDR3: CASSVRGLNSPLHF
DNA: TGTGCCAGCAGTGTTAGAGGTCTTAATTCACCCCTCCACTTT

V: TRBV27
size: .
J: TRBJ2-7
D: TRBD2
CDR3: CASRVSGRGYEQYF
DNA: TGTGCCAGCAGGGTTAGCGGGAGGGGCTACGAGCAGTACTTC

V: TRBV11-2
size: .
J: TRBJ1-2
D: TRBD1
CDR3: CASSSLRQGANGYTF
DNA: TGTGCCAGCAGCTCCCTCCGTCAGGGGGCGAATGGCTACACCTTC

V: TRBV11-2
size: once
J: TRBJ1-3
D: .
CDR3: CASSSQGLTGNTIYF
DNA: TGTGCCAGCAGCTCACAGGGACTAACGGGAAACACCATATATTTT